Described below is a single T cell receptor beta chain sequence and its context. This clone was detected only once. Its antigen is currently not known. There are no base qualities to consult, and no much larger clone falls within one base. For sequencing of the TCRbeta CDR3 region, genomic DNA was extracted from the sorted cells. The immunoSEQ Assay was used to sequence the TCRbeta CDR3 regions. What TCRdb holds here is the immuneACCESS table cut down to in-frame rearrangements. Part of the clones is not present; checked against another copy, under half of the missing clones reflect an unresolved V gene, and the others are unexplained. The sample yields thousands of clones; approximately 72% were counted once. Around 17% of the sample belongs to the ten largest clones. These data are taken from a study of OX40 agonist ivuxolimab in advanced cancers. For context, the study as a whole: The costimulatory receptor OX40 (CD134) was targeted by ivuxolimab, a fully human IgG2 agonistic monoclonal antibody. Intravenous ivuxolimab was administered to patients every 2 weeks at six dose levels: 0.01, 0.1, 0.3, 1.5, 3 and 10 mg/kg. Among the 50 to 55 dose-escalation patients, approximately 20 had hepatocellular carcinoma, some 15 melanoma, 9 renal cell carcinoma and 9 head and neck cancer. The dose-escalation cohort was roughly 87% male with a mean age of roughly 60 years, ranging from about 23 to 85. Prior anti-PD-1, anti-PD-L1 or anti-CTLA-4 therapy was permitted, and checkpoint inhibitors had been received by 30% to 40% of dose-escalation patients. Peripheral TCRbeta sequencing was intended to test whether TCR sequence diversity was altered and clonal T-cell expansion was caused by ivuxolimab. Partial responses occurred in three dose-escalation patients, of whom one had hepatocellular carcinoma and two had cutaneous melanoma. The paper describes the monotherapy dose-escalation part (N ≈ 52 patients) of the phase I trial of ivuxolimab.

A distance of 13 bases separates the germline ends of V and J, which lose 6 bases and 1 base respectively. The CDR3 runs 15 residues from the cysteine to the phenylalanine. Left in the record is the CDR3 DNA by itself, 45 bases read in frame from the first base. The germline V gene encodes CDR1 MNHEY and CDR2 SVGAGI. Patients with autoimmune disease history or receiving systemic immunosuppression were excluded from the trial. Peripheral blood for TCR sequencing was drawn from every dose cohort at baseline, at cycle 4 day 1 and at cycle 7 day 1. Samples came from an open-label, multicenter, first-in-human phase I dose-escalation trial of ivuxolimab. Adults with locally advanced or metastatic head and neck squamous cell, hepatocellular, melanoma or renal cell carcinoma were enrolled in the trial. CD4+ and CD8+ T cells were sorted separately from peripheral blood before TCR sequencing. Overall results and qualifications from the work: At doses from 0.1 to 3.0 mg/kg, clonal expansion was seen in both CD4+ and CD8+ blood T cells between baseline and week 6. After ivuxolimab, more expanded clones were found on average in CD8+ T cells than in CD4+ T cells. In the 0.1-3.0 mg/kg groups, partial responders were among the patients with the lowest normalized peripheral clonal expansion, particularly in CD8+ T cells. The antigen specificity of the peripheral T cells that underwent clonal expansion was not determined. Low levels of normalized T-cell clonal expansion were also seen in some patients who did not respond.

The chain uses TRBV6-5 and TRBJ1-5; no D gene can be assigned with confidence. The sequencing used CD4+ or CD8+ T cells sorted from blood, collected in a trial of the OX40 agonist ivuxolimab. This clonotype originated in an adult with an advanced solid tumor such as melanoma, head and neck, liver or kidney cancer. The sequenced DNA is TGTGCCAGCAGGAAATTGGGTATGAGCAATCAGCCCCAGCATTTT. Translated, this is CASRKLGMSNQPQHF.